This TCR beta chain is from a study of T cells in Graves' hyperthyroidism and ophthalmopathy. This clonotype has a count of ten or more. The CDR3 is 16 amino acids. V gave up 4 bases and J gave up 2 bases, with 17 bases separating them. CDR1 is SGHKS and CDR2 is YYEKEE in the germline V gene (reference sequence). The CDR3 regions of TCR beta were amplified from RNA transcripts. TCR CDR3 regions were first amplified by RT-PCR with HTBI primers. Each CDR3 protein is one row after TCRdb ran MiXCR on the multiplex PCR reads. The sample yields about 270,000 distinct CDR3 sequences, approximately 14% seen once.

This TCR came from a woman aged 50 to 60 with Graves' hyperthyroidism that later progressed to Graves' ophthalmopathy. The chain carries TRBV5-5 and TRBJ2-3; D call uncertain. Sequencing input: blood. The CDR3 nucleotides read TGTGCCAGCAGCCCCTGGAGCTCATTGCCCACAGATACGCAGTATTTT. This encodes CASSPWSSLPTDTQYF. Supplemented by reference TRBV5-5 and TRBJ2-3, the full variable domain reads DAGVTQSPTHLIKTRGQQVTLRCSPISGHKSVSWYQQVLGQGPQFIFQYYEKEERGRGNFPDRFSARQFPNYSSELNVNALLLGDSALYLCASSPWSSLPTDTQYFGPGTRLTVL.